This TCR beta chain was documented in a study of cytomegalovirus exposure and HLA in healthy donors. The PCR was carried out with 60 Vbeta primers and 13 Jbeta primers. Generated by immunoSEQ multiplex PCR, the TCRdb table keeps only in-frame clones and is missing some. The table records about 130,000 clones, roughly 80% of them present only once. V shed 0 bases, J shed 3 bases, and the junction held 7 bases outside the gene matches. CDR3 length: 17 residues. The germline V gene encodes CDR1 LGHNA and CDR2 YSLEER. This clone came up once. The receptor was isolated from a man younger than 40 in good health and CMV-seronegative. The sequenced sample consisted of PBMCs. V is TRBV4-3 and J is TRBJ1-1, with 10 nucleotides matching TRBD1. The CDR3 is CASSQDPGGQGDTEAFF. The CDR3 DNA follows: TGCGCCAGCAGCCAAGATCCAGGCGGACAGGGGGACACTGAAGCTTTCTTT.